A single sample gave rise to the 21 T cell receptor beta chains below, sequenced in a study of T cells in Graves' hyperthyroidism and ophthalmopathy. There were TCR beta CDR3 regions amplified from RNA transcripts. Primed by the HTBI set, a first-round RT-PCR was run on the TCR CDR3. TCRdb processed the multiplex PCR reads anew with MiXCR; each CDR3 protein has one entry. The sample has about 380,000 distinct CDR3 sequences; about 14% are singletons. The sequencing sample was made of blood. These receptors all stem from a woman aged 30 to 39 with Graves' ophthalmopathy.

This clonotype has at least ten counts. The V gene is TRBV12-3 or TRBV12-4, the J gene TRBJ2-7, with 8 bases lining up with TRBD1. With 6 bases clipped from V and 1 base from J, the junction kept 8 bases outside the gene matches. There are 15 residues in the CDR3. CDR3 nucleotide sequence: TGTGCCAGCAGCAAGACAGGGGTTGGGTCCTACGAGCAGTACTTC. Protein product: CASSKTGVGSYEQYF.

The table lists this clonotype with many counts. The chain links TRBV6-1 to TRBJ2-7, with D possibly being TRBD1 or TRBD2 (6 bases each). CDR3 length: 17 amino acids. CDR1 is MNHNS and CDR2 is SASEGT in the germline V gene. Trimming shortened V by 3 bases and J by 0 bases, and 18 bases separated the two germline ends. CDR3 coding DNA: TGTGCCAGCAGTGAGGTCGCCTGGGGGGCCCTCTCCTACGAGCAGTACTTC. Translating gives CASSEVAWGALSYEQYF.

This clonotype was counted many times. The genes are TRBV20-1 and TRBJ2-7; TRBD2 is a possible D gene (6 bases). Per the germline V gene, CDR1 is DFQATT and CDR2 is SNEGSKA (reference sequence). The CDR3 totals 14 residues. V gave up 3 bases and J gave up 3 bases, with 15 bases separating them. The CDR3 is CSASGDGGNYEQYF. For the CDR3, the DNA is TGCAGTGCTAGTGGGGACGGGGGTAACTACGAGCAGTACTTC.

Many counts were recorded for this clonotype. The chain is built from TRBV14 and TRBJ2-1; a possible D gene is TRBD2 (6 bases). V lost 4 bases to trimming and J lost 4 bases, with 20 bases between them. The CDR3 totals 17 residues. Germline V gene lookup returns CDR1 SGHDN and CDR2 FVKESK. The CDR3 region is CASSRPGVAAGYNEQFF. The CDR3 coding sequence is TGTGCCAGCAGCCGCCCGGGGGTAGCCGCGGGTTACAATGAGCAGTTCTTC.

This clonotype was observed at least ten times. The chain's CDR3 is CASSPGTGSTDTQYF. For the CDR3, the DNA is TGTGCCAGCTCGCCCGGGACAGGGAGCACAGATACGCAGTATTTT. The chain is built from TRBV18 and TRBJ2-3; 9 bases align to TRBD1. The germline V gene encodes CDR1 KGHSH and CDR2 LQKENI. V lost 6 bases and J lost 0; bases outside the gene matches: 4. The CDR3 consists of 15 residues.

This clonotype was found a few times. The chain recombines TRBV28 with TRBJ1-5; D unresolved. From germline, CDR1 is MDHEN and CDR2 SYDVKM. V shed 2 bases and J shed 6 bases, with 5 bases lying between them. The CDR3 runs to 12 residues. This CDR3 reads CASSLAFQPQHF. DNA of the CDR3: TGTGCCAGCAGTTTAGCTTTTCAGCCCCAGCATTTT.

This clonotype has a count of ten or more. The chain employs TRBV7-2 and TRBJ2-5, with 8 bases that match TRBD2. V lost 1 base and J lost 4; bases outside the gene matches: 2. The CDR3 spans 14 residues. CDR1 is SGHTA and CDR2 is FQGNSA in the germline V gene. The CDR3 sequence: CASSLGTSRETQYF. The CDR3 DNA follows: TGTGCCAGCAGCTTAGGGACTAGCAGAGAGACCCAGTACTTC.

The V gene is TRBV5-1, the J gene TRBJ1-1; TRBD1 might be the D (6 bases). The germline CDR1 and CDR2 sequences are SGHRS and YFSETQ. This CDR3 has 15 residues. Trimming removed 0 bases at V and 4 bases at J, with 13 bases between. CDR3 protein: CASSLVAGAGTEAFF. The CDR3, as DNA: TGCGCCAGCAGCTTGGTGGCAGGGGCTGGCACTGAAGCTTTCTTT.

For this clonotype: This clone may be a read error of a much larger clone one base away. The chain has TRBV7-9 and TRBJ2-2; 7 nucleotides line up with TRBD2. CDR1 is SEHNR, CDR2 FQNEAQ, per germline (reference sequence). Germline trimming cut 6 bases from V and 4 bases from J; bases unmatched to any gene: 5. CDR3 length: 14 residues. The CDR3 nucleotides are TGTGCCAGCAGACGGGGGGTCGCCACCGGGGAGCTGTTTTTT. The encoded protein is CASRRGVATGELFF.

This clonotype showed up many times. The genes are TRBV7-2 and TRBJ1-2; unclear D gene. This CDR3 region has 14 residues. The V end was cut by 1 base, the J end by 3 bases, with 9 bases between. CDR1 and CDR2 from the germline V gene are SGHTA and FQGNSA. As DNA, the CDR3 is TGTGCCAGCAGCTTAGGTCGGGATTACTATGGCTACACCTTC. Translating it yields CASSLGRDYYGYTF. The full variable domain, with the rest looked up from reference TRBV7-2 and TRBJ1-2, is GAGVSQSPSNKVTEKGKDVELRCDPISGHTALYWYRQSLGQGLEFLIYFQGNSAPDKSGLPSDRFSAERTGGSVSTLTIQRTQQEDSAVYLCASSLGRDYYGYTFGSGTRLTVV.

This clonotype was counted at least ten times. The chain is built from TRBV12-5 and TRBJ2-1, with TRBD1 matching over 7 bases. The V segment lost 2 bases and the J segment 6 bases; nucleotides outside the gene matches: 7. CDR1 is LGHNT and CDR2 is FRNRAP in the germline V gene. This CDR3 has 15 amino acids. CDR3 amino acids: CASGLPRAGGNEQFF. CDR3 in DNA: TGTGCTAGTGGTTTGCCCCGGGCAGGGGGCAATGAGCAGTTCTTC.

This clonotype was found many times. The chain couples TRBV11-1 to TRBJ1-4; D unresolved. Trimming shortened V by 1 base and J by 5 bases, and 5 bases separated the two germline ends. The CDR3 is 13 residues long. CDR1 is SGHAT and CDR2 is FQDESV in the germline V gene (reference sequence). The CDR3 loop is CASSLESNEKLFF. The CDR3 DNA is TGTGCCAGCAGCTTAGAGAGCAATGAAAAACTGTTTTTT.

This clonotype was seen ten or more times. The chain carries TRBV6-1 and TRBJ2-5, with 8 bases fitting TRBD2. The trim removed 1 base at V and 4 bases at J, leaving 2 bases unmatched. Looked up from germline, CDR1 is MNHNS and CDR2 is SASEGT. This CDR3 comprises 14 residues. The CDR3 loop reads CASSEGAGGETQYF. As DNA, the CDR3 is TGTGCCAGCAGTGAAGGTGCGGGGGGAGAGACCCAGTACTTC.

This clonotype was seen at least ten times. V and J are TRBV3-1 and TRBJ1-5, with 8 bases identical to TRBD1. The CDR3 loop spans 14 amino acids. CDR1 LGHDT and CDR2 YNNKEL come from the germline V gene (reference sequence). Trimming at V came to 2 bases and at J to 5 bases, leaving 2 bases not matched to a gene. As DNA, the CDR3 is TGTGCCAGCAGCCAACTCAGGGGGCATCAGCCCCAGCATTTT. Its protein is CASSQLRGHQPQHF.

The table lists this clonotype with many counts. The rearrangement joins TRBV7-6 to TRBJ2-7, with 12 bases identical to TRBD2. The CDR3 loop spans 16 amino acids. V shed 5 bases and J 2 bases; nucleotides not matched to a gene: 7. Germline CDR1 SGHVS, CDR2 FNYEAQ. CDR3 protein: CASSPGLAGSTYEQYF. In DNA, the CDR3 is TGTGCCAGCAGCCCAGGACTAGCGGGGTCGACCTACGAGCAGTACTTC. Looking up the rest from reference TRBV7-6 and TRBJ2-7 gives the full variable domain: GAGVSQSPRYKVTKRGQDVALRCDPISGHVSLYWYRQALGQGPEFLTYFNYEAQQDKSGLPNDRFSAERPEGSISTLTIQRTEQRDSAMYRCASSPGLAGSTYEQYFGPGTRLTVT.

This clonotype came up many times. The V gene is TRBV20-1, the J gene TRBJ1-1, with a possible D match to TRBD1 (5 bases). This CDR3 is built from 15 residues. Trimming pared 3 bases from V and 7 bases from J, leaving 21 bases between. In germline, CDR1 is DFQATT, CDR2 SNEGSKA (reference sequence). This chain's CDR3 is CSASAGLGAGYEAFF. The CDR3 coding sequence is TGCAGTGCTAGTGCCGGGTTGGGCGCAGGGTATGAAGCTTTCTTT.

This clonotype was seen repeatedly, ten times or more. The chain has TRBV6-1 and TRBJ1-1; TRBD1 matches at 9 bases. CDR3 length: 15 residues. The V gene's germline CDR1 is MNHNS and CDR2 SASEGT. Trimming at V came to 4 bases and at J to 3 bases, leaving 6 bases not matched to a gene. The CDR3 bases are TGTGCCAGCAGTGCACAGGGGGCCGGGGACACTGAAGCTTTCTTT. It translates to CASSAQGAGDTEAFF.

The chain links TRBV15 to TRBJ2-6; no reliable D call. This CDR3 comprises 16 residues. Germline assignment: CDR1 LNHNV and CDR2 YYDKDF (reference sequence). The V end lost 1 base, the J end lost 0 bases, and 7 bases lay between the germline ends. The CDR3 DNA reads as TGTGCCACCAGCAGAGGGTCGACCTCTGGGGCCAACGTCCTGACTTTC. Translating gives CATSRGSTSGANVLTF.

On this clonotype: A junction boundary mismatches the germline segment, possibly from a read error. The chain joins TRBV5-1 to TRBJ2-1; no clear D gene. CDR1 and CDR2 from the germline V gene are SGHRS and YFSETQ. The CDR3 runs 13 residues. The CDR3 coding sequence is TGTGCCAGCAGCTTATTTGCGGACAATGAGCAGTTCTTC. Residues: CASSLFADNEQFF.

This clonotype appeared many times. The chain employs TRBV6-1 and TRBJ2-7; the D is unclear. Germline V gene sequence: CDR1 MNHNS, CDR2 SASEGT. The CDR3 loop spans 12 amino acids. The germline V and J ends were trimmed by 2 bases and 4 bases, with 6 bases remaining between them. CDR3 bases: TGTGCCAGCAGTGAAAAAGCTTACGAGCAGTACTTC. Amino acids: CASSEKAYEQYF.

This clonotype has only a few counts. V is TRBV28 and J is TRBJ1-3; a weak D match, TRBD1 (5 bases). Germline V gives CDR1 MDHEN, CDR2 SYDVKM. This CDR3 is built from 14 residues. V was pared by 1 base and J by 8 bases, with 12 bases between. CDR3 amino acids: CASSLFSGSDTIYF. Written as DNA, the CDR3 is TGTGCCAGCAGTTTATTCTCAGGGTCAGACACCATATATTTT.